The 14 T cell receptor beta chains given below trace back to one sample, sequenced in a study of blood T cell repertoires in COVID-19. TCRdb's table, derived via immunoSEQ multiplex PCR, lists solely in-frame clones and lacks some. This sample has approximately 220,000 clones, with approximately 80% found just once. The sequencing sample was made of peripheral blood. The receptors were sampled from a man in his forties or fifties with acute or convalescent COVID-19.

The chain recombines TRBV18 with TRBJ2-7, with 12 bases matching TRBD2. This CDR3 is built from 16 residues. The junction had 10 bases not matched to a gene; V was cut back by 4 bases and J by 6 bases. From germline, CDR1 is KGHSH and CDR2 LQKENI. The DNA for the CDR3 is TGTGCCAGCTCACGGGGGGAACTAGCGGGAGGTGGCGAGCAGTACTTC. This encodes CASSRGELAGGGEQYF.

In the case of this clone: One junction end disagrees with the germline gene, perhaps due to a read error. The chain combines TRBV7-8 with TRBJ2-3, with TRBD2 identical over 10 bases. The CDR3 is 17 residues long. Germline values: CDR1 SGHVS, CDR2 FQNEAQ. In DNA form, the CDR3 reads TGTGCCAGCAGCCTAGCCCCTAGCGGGAGCGGCACAGATACGCAGTATTTT. It specifies CASSLAPSGSGTDTQYF.

The sample holds a few counts of this clone. The chain carries TRBV7-9 and TRBJ2-7; a weak D match, TRBD1 (5 bases). V was pared by 5 bases and J by 0 bases, with 14 bases between. CDR1 is SEHNR, CDR2 FQNEAQ, per germline (reference sequence). The CDR3 extends over 15 amino acids. CDR3 region: CASSASQVSSYEQYF. The CDR3 DNA sequence: TGTGCCAGCAGCGCATCACAGGTGAGCTCCTACGAGCAGTACTTC.

This chain connects TRBV6-5 to TRBJ2-1, with 11 bases that match TRBD2. With V trimmed by 5 bases and J by 7 bases, 7 bases remained unmatched. The germline gives CDR1 MNHEY, CDR2 SVGAGI. The CDR3 extends over 15 amino acids. The DNA for the CDR3 is TGTGCCAGCAGTAGGTTACTAGCGGGAGTAAATGAGCAGTTCTTC. Translated, it gives CASSRLLAGVNEQFF.

This chain links TRBV19 with TRBJ1-2, with 8 bases lining up with TRBD1. The J segment lost 6 bases and the V segment lost 7 bases, leaving 4 bases of the junction unmatched. Germline values: CDR1 LNHDA, CDR2 SQIVND (reference sequence). The CDR3 runs to 12 residues. The CDR3 DNA reads as TGTGCCAGTACCGGACAGGGTCATGGCTACACCTTC. Amino acid sequence: CASTGQGHGYTF.

The CDR3 region is CASSRPGGPPFF. The CDR3 coding sequence is TGTGCCAGCAGCCGACCGGGAGGGCCGCCGTTCTTC. V usage is TRBV3-1 (or the pseudogene TRBV3-2) and J usage is TRBJ2-1; 8 nucleotides align to TRBD2. The CDR3 is 12 residues long. CDR1 and CDR2 from the germline V gene are LGHDT and YNNKEL (reference sequence). V trimming: 4 bases; J trimming: 15 bases; junction bases outside the gene matches: 8.

The J gene is TRBJ1-1, the V gene TRBV2; D unresolved. Trimming shortened V by 5 bases and J by 1 base, and 11 bases separated the two germline ends. CDR3 length equals 14 residues. Germline values: CDR1 SNHLY, CDR2 FYNNEI. The CDR3 DNA reads TGTGCCAGCAGTCCAATGCTAGCGAACACTGAAGCTTTCTTT. Its protein is CASSPMLANTEAFF.

The rearrangement links TRBV13 to TRBJ2-1; TRBD2 aligns across 10 bases. CDR3 size: 18 residues. Looked up from germline, CDR1 is PRHDT and CDR2 is FYEKMQ (reference sequence). V trimming: 7 bases; J trimming: 10 bases; junction bases outside the gene matches: 22. The chain's CDR3 is CASIGYPRKASGRAEQFF. CDR3 coding DNA: TGTGCCAGCATCGGATACCCGAGAAAGGCTAGCGGGAGAGCGGAGCAGTTCTTC.

V is TRBV29-1 and J is TRBJ2-3; TRBD1 is a possible D gene (6 bases). From germline, CDR1 is SQVTM and CDR2 ANQGSEA. CDR3 length: 12 residues. The germline V and J ends were trimmed by 1 base and 8 bases, with 10 bases remaining between them. CDR3 sequence reads: CSVEVEGGTQYF. The CDR3 DNA sequence: TGCAGCGTTGAAGTAGAAGGGGGTACGCAGTATTTT.

This chain uses TRBV29-1 with TRBJ2-3, with 9 bases matching TRBD1. This CDR3 contains 13 residues. V dropped 7 bases and J dropped 4; count of bases not matched to a gene: 6. The germline gives CDR1 SQVTM, CDR2 ANQGSEA. Here the CDR3 reads CSALTGGSDTQYF. DNA of the CDR3: TGCAGCGCCCTGACAGGGGGGTCAGATACGCAGTATTTT.

V usage is TRBV24-1 and J usage is TRBJ2-5; 8 positions match TRBD2. The CDR3 consists of 16 residues. The junction had 7 bases not matched to a gene; V was cut back by 3 bases and J by 2 bases. Germline CDR1 and CDR2: KGHDR and SFDVKD. The CDR3 loop is CATSDAAGGGQETQYF. The CDR3 nucleotides read TGTGCCACCAGTGATGCGGCGGGAGGAGGGCAAGAGACCCAGTACTTC.

This clone was detected once. The rearrangement joins TRBV5-5 to TRBJ1-2, with TRBD1 as a possible D gene (6 bases). This CDR3 is 14 amino acids long. V lost 2 bases and J 3 bases, leaving 11 bases between the germline ends. In germline, CDR1 is SGHKS, CDR2 YYEKEE (reference sequence). For the CDR3, the DNA is TGTGCCAGCAGCTTACAGGGAGGGGACTATGGCTACACCTTC. Translating gives CASSLQGGDYGYTF. The variable domain in full, with the rest retrieved from reference TRBV5-5 and TRBJ1-2, is DAGVTQSPTHLIKTRGQQVTLRCSPISGHKSVSWYQQVLGQGPQFIFQYYEKEERGRGNFPDRFSARQFPNYSSELNVNALLLGDSALYLCASSLQGGDYGYTFGSGTRLTVV.

The J gene is TRBJ1-1, the V gene TRBV5-4; D is uncertain. V dropped 4 bases and J dropped 0 bases, with 13 bases sitting between them. Germline CDR1 SGHNT, CDR2 YYREEE (reference sequence). There are 15 residues in the CDR3. The CDR3 here is CASSPDLTVNTEAFF. CDR3 DNA sequence: TGTGCCAGCAGCCCAGACTTGACCGTGAACACTGAAGCTTTCTTT.

This rearrangement joins TRBV5-1 to TRBJ1-1; 7 bases line up with TRBD1. Looked up from germline, CDR1 is SGHRS and CDR2 is YFSETQ. CDR3 size: 16 residues. V was clipped by 4 bases and J by 0 bases; unmatched bases: 9. CDR3 coding DNA: TGCGCCAGCAGCAAGACCGTACAGGGGCTGAACACTGAAGCTTTCTTT. It specifies CASSKTVQGLNTEAFF.